Many counts were recorded for the clone carrying this T cell receptor (beta chain). Its antigen is as yet unknown. The data stem from a study of regulatory T cells in long-lasting Graves disease. Time point given: newly diagnosed GD, antithyroid drugs for less than 3 months. RNA extracted from PBMCs served as the sequencing template. Through Arm-PCR of CDR3 regions and iRepertoire HTBI primers, TCR beta libraries were built. How the authors handled the data: Samples collectively showed more than 55 TRBV and roughly 15 TRBJ segments. In TCRdb, the multiplex PCR reads were re-called with MiXCR into one record per CDR3 protein. The V and J calls, along with clone size, are taken from TCRdb and not from the paper's own processing. The data contain roughly 420,000 distinct CDR3 sequences, around 15% of them singletons. V was cut by 0 bases and J by 4 bases, with 7 bases left in between. This CDR3 is 14 amino acids long. Germline assignment: CDR1 PRHDT and CDR2 FYEKMQ (reference sequence).

General study findings and limits: Persistent Graves' patients showed less TCR diversity than newly diagnosed ones. Relative to new patients (approximately 1,000), persistent patients exhibited greater sharing of public clonotypes (2,741).

Separately, the same data were catalogued under a study of T cells in Graves' hyperthyroidism and ophthalmopathy.

The chain is built from TRBV13 and TRBJ2-1; tentatively, D is TRBD1 (5 bases). This TCR was recovered from a woman aged 50 to 60 with Graves disease. The sequencing here drew on peripheral blood mononuclear cells (PBMCs), taken at new diagnosis, from a patient treated with antithyroid drugs. In nucleotides, the CDR3 is TGTGCCAGCAGCTTAGGGGACAAGTACAATGAGCAGTTCTTC. This translates into CASSLGDKYNEQFF.